This T cell receptor (beta chain) is from a study of blood T cell repertoires in COVID-19. Per the original data handling: Scientists estimated how many nucleated cells there were by amplifying reference gene primers. Assay used: immunoSEQ multiplex PCR; TCRdb lists only in-frame clones, some missing. V, J and clone size reflect that table, while D and trimming were determined from the DNA. The data contain fewer than 250,000 clones, roughly 84% of them singletons. Exposed enrollees had met someone with a PCR-confirmed or clinician-diagnosed COVID-19 case at some point within the 2 weeks before study entry. Germline values: CDR1 SQVTM, CDR2 ANQGSEA. Trimming cost V 5 bases and J 6 bases, with 7 bases left between them. The CDR3 length is 10 residues.

Material for sequencing was PBMCs or T cells enriched from blood (not recorded which). The chain recombines TRBV29-1 with TRBJ1-2; D remains ambiguous. This clonotype was obtained from a woman in her twenties or thirties who had been exposed to COVID-19. The CDR3: CSVSENGYTF. The CDR3 DNA reads TGCAGCGTTAGCGAAAATGGCTACACCTTC.